The 4 T cell receptor beta chains below were found in one sample sequenced in a study of blood T cell repertoires in COVID-19. The protocol was immunoSEQ multiplex PCR, while the TCRdb copy is restricted to in-frame clones and leaves out a portion. Of fewer than 150,000 clones detected, about 80% appear once; the ten largest clones hold around 17%. Sequencing was carried out using peripheral blood. These receptor sequences come from a woman between 45 and 60 years old with acute or convalescent COVID-19.

The V call is TRBV2, the J call TRBJ2-7, with 8 bases identical to TRBD1. There are 13 residues in the CDR3. V was pared by 8 bases and J by 5 bases, with 8 bases of the junction left unmatched. Germline V gives CDR1 SNHLY, CDR2 FYNNEI. The CDR3: CASHLRTGNEQYF. The CDR3 DNA sequence: TGTGCCAGCCACCTCCGGACAGGGAACGAGCAGTACTTC.

The CDR3 reads CASSASASTDTQYF. CDR3 coding DNA: TGTGCCAGTAGTGCTAGCGCTAGCACAGATACGCAGTATTTT. V usage is TRBV19 and J usage is TRBJ2-3; the D gene is possibly TRBD2 (6 bases). CDR1 and CDR2 (germline): LNHDA, SQIVND (reference sequence). Between the trimmed V and J ends, which lost 5 bases and 0 bases, there was a span of 9 bases. The CDR3 is 14 residues long. Drawing the rest from reference TRBV19 and TRBJ2-3, the complete variable domain is DGGITQSPKYLFRKEGQNVTLSCEQNLNHDAMYWYRQDPGQGLRLIYYSQIVNDFQKGDIAEGYSVSREKKESFPLTVTSAQKNPTAFYLCASSASASTDTQYFGPGTRLTVL.

The chain employs TRBV6-5 and TRBJ1-6, with D maybe TRBD1 (5 bases). V lost 7 bases to trimming and J lost 8 bases, with 18 bases between them. The CDR3 is 15 residues long. Per the germline V gene, CDR1 is MNHEY and CDR2 is SVGAGI. CDR3 residues: CASTRGGLMDSPLHF. CDR3 nucleotide sequence: TGTGCCAGCACCCGGGGGGGTTTAATGGATTCACCCCTCCACTTT.

This clone showed up just a few times. The chain recombines TRBV3-1 (or the pseudogene TRBV3-2) with TRBJ1-5; 8 nucleotides line up with TRBD1. The CDR3 is 19 residues long. With V trimmed by 4 bases and J by 1 base, 15 bases remained unmatched. Germline V gene lookup returns CDR1 LGHDT and CDR2 YNNKEL (reference sequence). As DNA, the CDR3 is TGTGCCAGCAGCCCCTCGGGTTTCAGGGGGCTCGACAGCAATCAGCCCCAGCATTTT. Residues: CASSPSGFRGLDSNQPQHF.